The next 20 T cell receptor beta chains were all read from a single sample in a study of cytomegalovirus exposure and HLA in healthy donors (TCRdb year 2017). The receptor library was made with the immunoSEQ multiplex PCR assay. The multiplex PCR relied on a mix of 60 forward primers for TCR Vbeta segments and 13 reverse primers for TCR Jbeta segments. Entries here come from immuneACCESS through TCRdb and include only in-frame sequences with V and J called. Some clones fail to appear in such tables; in the studies checked, an unresolved V gene covers under half of the shortfall, and the cause of the remainder is unknown. Across this sample there are approximately 110,000 clones, with 65% to 80% seen only once. The ten most abundant clones make up around 3.1% of the sample. The sequenced material came from PBMCs. The receptors originated from a woman in her 40s in good health and CMV-seronegative.

This clone was seen a few times. This sequence joins TRBV10-1 and TRBJ2-2, with 10 bases that match TRBD2. Germline CDR1 is WNHNN and CDR2 is SYGVQD (reference sequence). CDR3 length: 16 amino acids. V dropped 4 bases and J dropped 6; count of bases not matched to a gene: 8. CDR3 in DNA: TGCGCCAGCAGTGCAGCGGGAGGGACGAGCGCCGGGGAGCTGTTTTTT. Its translation is CASSAAGGTSAGELFF.

The chain recombines TRBV25-1 with TRBJ2-7, with 8 nucleotides matching TRBD1. J lost 2 bases, V lost 0 bases, and 12 bases had no gene match. The CDR3 consists of 18 residues. Germline V gives CDR1 MGHDK, CDR2 SYGVNS. CDR3 bases: TGTGCCAGCAGTGAATATAACTCGGACAGGGAAATTGCCTACGAGCAGTACTTC. Encoded protein: CASSEYNSDREIAYEQYF.

V usage is TRBV7-2 and J usage is TRBJ1-1; no definite D call. V lost 5 bases and J 7 bases, leaving 11 bases between the germline ends. Germline CDR1 and CDR2: SGHTA and FQGNSA. The CDR3 consists of 12 residues. CDR3 loop: CASSPQRVEAFF. The CDR3, as DNA: TGTGCCAGCAGCCCCCAGAGGGTTGAAGCTTTCTTT. Full variable domain (outside the CDR3, taken from reference TRBV7-2 and TRBJ1-1): GAGVSQSPSNKVTEKGKDVELRCDPISGHTALYWYRQSLGQGLEFLIYFQGNSAPDKSGLPSDRFSAERTGGSVSTLTIQRTQQEDSAVYLCASSPQRVEAFFGQGTRLTVV.

This chain joins TRBV7-9 and TRBJ1-1; the D is unclear. The length of the CDR3 is 15 residues. Germline CDR1 reads SEHNR; CDR2 reads FQNEAQ (reference sequence). Trimming pared 1 base from V and 0 bases from J, leaving 9 bases between. The CDR3 region is CASSLGRVVNTEAFF. The CDR3 nucleotides are TGTGCCAGCAGCTTAGGAAGAGTCGTGAACACTGAAGCTTTCTTT. The full variable domain, its missing parts supplied by reference TRBV7-9 and TRBJ1-1, is DTGVSQNPRHKITKRGQNVTFRCDPISEHNRLYWYRQTLGQGPEFLTYFQNEAQLEKSRLLSDRFSAERPKGSFSTLEIQRTEQGDSAMYLCASSLGRVVNTEAFFGQGTRLTVV.

This clone was recorded once. The chain has TRBV5-1 and TRBJ1-1, with a possible D match to TRBD1 (5 bases). The CDR3 contains 14 residues. CDR1 and CDR2 from the germline V gene are SGHRS and YFSETQ. V lost 4 bases to trimming and J lost 4 bases, with 14 bases between them. CDR3 DNA sequence: TGCGCCAGCAGCAGTGTGGGGGGGTCCACTGAAGCTTTCTTT. It is translated as CASSSVGGSTEAFF.

The chain has TRBV25-1 and TRBJ1-3; D is undetermined. The V and J ends lost 4 bases and 7 bases respectively, with 20 bases between them. CDR3 length equals 16 residues. CDR1 MGHDK and CDR2 SYGVNS come from the germline V gene. The CDR3 nucleotides read TGTGCCAGCAGTGCCAAGGCCACCTACGGGGAGAACACCATATATTTT. Translation gives CASSAKATYGENTIYF.

V usage is TRBV28 and J usage is TRBJ1-2, with D possibly being TRBD1 (6 bases). Germline-derived CDR1 and CDR2 are MDHEN and SYDVKM. V lost 3 bases and J lost 11, with 19 bases in between. The CDR3 totals 14 residues. CDR3 region: CASSFGGAAAQYTF. CDR3 DNA: TGTGCCAGCAGTTTTGGGGGCGCGGCAGCTCAGTACACCTTC.

V and J are TRBV19 and TRBJ1-5; D is ambiguous. V lost 4 bases and J lost 2, with 12 bases in between. The CDR3 covers 15 residues. Per the germline V gene, CDR1 is LNHDA and CDR2 is SQIVND (reference sequence). This CDR3 reads CASSSPQRGNQPQHF. The CDR3 nucleotides read TGTGCCAGTAGTAGCCCACAACGGGGCAATCAGCCCCAGCATTTT.

This chain connects TRBV14 to TRBJ2-7; D perhaps matches TRBD2 (6 bases). CDR1 and CDR2 from the germline V gene are SGHDN and FVKESK. CDR3 length: 15 amino acids. Trimming stripped 2 bases from V and 2 bases from J, with 13 bases between. The CDR3 sequence: CASSQTGTLTYEQYF. The DNA for the CDR3 is TGTGCCAGCAGCCAAACCGGGACTTTAACCTACGAGCAGTACTTC. Variable domain in full (rest from reference TRBV14 and TRBJ2-7): EAGVTQFPSHSVIEKGQTVTLRCDPISGHDNLYWYRRVMGKEIKFLLHFVKESKQDESGMPNNRFLAERTGGTYSTLKVQPAELEDSGVYFCASSQTGTLTYEQYFGPGTRLTVT.

The chain has TRBV30 and TRBJ2-5; 10 nucleotides line up with TRBD1. V trimming: 5 bases; J trimming: 2 bases; junction bases outside the gene matches: 2. This CDR3 comprises 13 residues. Germline-derived CDR1 and CDR2 are GTSNPN and SVGIG (reference sequence). This chain's CDR3 is CAWDRGPQETQYF. CDR3 sequence (DNA): TGTGCCTGGGACAGGGGGCCTCAAGAGACCCAGTACTTC.

The genes are TRBV15 and TRBJ2-5; D remains ambiguous. The J call may be mistaken, given a closer DNA end match to TRBJ2-7. The CDR3 length is 16 residues. Germline V gene lookup returns CDR1 LNHNV and CDR2 YYDKDF (reference sequence). CDR3: CATSSEVSLLYYEQYF. The CDR3 nucleotides read TGTGCCACCAGCAGTGAAGTTAGCCTTCTTTACTACGAGCAGTACTTC.

This chain connects TRBV7-2 to TRBJ2-7, with 11 bases matching TRBD1. V trimming: 5 bases; J trimming: 2 bases; junction bases outside the gene matches: 5. In germline, CDR1 is SGHTA, CDR2 FQGNSA. The CDR3 contains 15 residues. The CDR3, as DNA: TGTGCCAGCAGCCAGGGGACAGGGGGGACCTACGAGCAGTACTTC. This encodes CASSQGTGGTYEQYF.

J is TRBJ2-7 and V is TRBV7-8; D might be TRBD2 (5 bases). The CDR3 length is 14 residues. Trimming took off 1 base at V and 4 bases at J, with 11 bases between the two ends. Per germline, CDR1 SGHVS and CDR2 FQNEAQ. In nucleotides, the CDR3 is TGTGCCAGCAGCTTAGACGAGGGAAGGTACGAGCAGTACTTC. Translation: CASSLDEGRYEQYF. The full variable domain, completed using reference TRBV7-8 and TRBJ2-7, is GAGVSQSPRYKVAKRGQDVALRCDPISGHVSLFWYQQALGQGPEFLTYFQNEAQLDKSGLPSDRFFAERPEGSVSTLKIQRTQQEDSAVYLCASSLDEGRYEQYFGPGTRLTVT.

The V call is TRBV6-1, the J call TRBJ1-2; TRBD1 is a possible D gene (6 bases). The CDR3 length is 15 residues. Germline CDR1 MNHNS, CDR2 SASEGT. The ends were cut back, 2 bases at V and 5 bases at J, with 15 bases in the middle. This CDR3 reads CASSEIEGGEYGYTF. The CDR3 DNA is TGTGCCAGCAGTGAAATTGAGGGGGGGGAGTATGGCTACACCTTC.

The chain links TRBV2 to TRBJ1-2; D not certain. V lost 2 bases and J 8 bases, leaving 15 bases between the germline ends. The length of the CDR3 is 14 residues. Germline-derived CDR1 and CDR2 are SNHLY and FYNNEI. The CDR3 DNA is TGTGCCAGCAGTGAAAAGGCGGGAGTGCAAGGCTACACCTTC. The encoded protein is CASSEKAGVQGYTF.

The CDR3 DNA reads as TGCGCCAGCAGCGACACGCGCTCTGGGGCCAACGTCCTGACTTTC. Translated, it gives CASSDTRSGANVLTF. The chain links TRBV4-3 to TRBJ2-6; D ambiguous. Deletions cut 5 bases from V and 0 bases from J, with 8 bases between. The germline V gene has CDR1 LGHNA and CDR2 YSLEER. The CDR3 consists of 15 residues.

V and J are TRBV19 and TRBJ1-5; possible D gene TRBD1, 5 bases. The CDR3 is made up of 15 amino acids. Trimming stripped 5 bases from V and 7 bases from J, with 18 bases between. Germline CDR1 and CDR2: LNHDA and SQIVND (reference sequence). The CDR3 DNA sequence: TGTGCCAGTAGTGGGGGGGTTTTGAGGGACCAGCCCCAGCATTTT. It encodes CASSGGVLRDQPQHF.

The CDR3 region has the DNA TGCAGCGTCCAACTAGCGGGACACTACAATGAGCAGTTCTTC. Amino acid sequence: CSVQLAGHYNEQFF. The genes are TRBV29-1 and TRBJ2-1; TRBD2 matches 10 bases. CDR3 size: 14 residues. From germline, CDR1 is SQVTM and CDR2 ANQGSEA. The trim removed 6 bases at V and 3 bases at J, leaving 5 bases unmatched.

This chain uses TRBV5-1 with TRBJ2-7; 7 nucleotides line up with TRBD2. From germline, CDR1 is SGHRS and CDR2 YFSETQ. The CDR3 is made up of 16 amino acids. The J segment lost 6 bases and the V segment lost 2 bases, leaving 14 bases of the junction unmatched. CDR3 nucleotides: TGCGCCAGCAGCTTTCGAGAGGGGTCTAGCGGTGGCGAGCAGTACTTC. Its protein is CASSFREGSSGGEQYF. Based on the CDR3 plus reference TRBV5-1 and TRBJ2-7, the full variable domain is KAGVTQTPRYLIKTRGQQVTLSCSPISGHRSVSWYQQTPGQGLQFLFEYFSETQRNKGNFPGRFSGRQFSNSRSEMNVSTLELGDSALYLCASSFREGSSGGEQYFGPGTRLTVT.

V usage is TRBV4-3 and J usage is TRBJ2-3, with D possibly being TRBD2 (6 bases). The germline gives CDR1 LGHNA, CDR2 YSLEER. Trimming took off 0 bases at V and 1 base at J, with 8 bases between the two ends. CDR3 size: 15 residues. For the CDR3, the DNA is TGCGCCAGCAGCCAAGAGGGGGGTGGCACAGATACGCAGTATTTT. The encoded protein is CASSQEGGGTDTQYF.